This TCR beta chain originates from a study of T cell repertoires in aging, cancer and after chemotherapy. The CDR3 runs 12 residues. Germline values: CDR1 SGHVS, CDR2 FNYEAQ. V lost 5 bases to trimming and J lost 3 bases, with 8 bases between them. General observations from the study: No conclusions about immunological memory after chemotherapy can be drawn from the repertoire data.

A mixed TRB-A/B primer pool amplified rearranged TRB by multiplex touch-down PCR. TCRdb reprocessed the multiplex PCR reads via MiXCR and lists one record per CDR3 protein. Seen here are about 6,200 distinct CDR3 sequences, approximately 31% observed once, and the top ten hold 8%. This clonotype was seen a few times. Its antigen is not known. Amplification of TCR beta used genomic DNA extracted from peripheral blood. The chain couples TRBV7-6 to TRBJ2-7, with D hard to call. The TCR originated in a human donor with a blood cancer. The specimen sequenced was blood. The CDR3 protein is CASSPSVYEQYF. DNA of the CDR3: TGTGCCAGCAGCCCCTCCGTCTACGAGCAGTACTTC.